Below, 14 T cell receptor beta chains from the same sample are listed, as sequenced in a study of molecular identifiers for immune sequencing clone quantification. TCRdb re-called the PCR reads through MiXCR, storing one row per CDR3 protein. Counted here are approximately 500,000 distinct CDR3 sequences, 20% to 25% occurring once; the ten biggest clones make up about 0.84%. Source material: naive CD8+ T cells from blood, with Jurkat cell RNA spiked in. Subset indicated: FACS-sorted CD8+CD4-CCR7+CD45RA+ naive T cells. All receptors derive from a human donor in good health. Some libraries in this study had Jurkat cell RNA spiked in.

With respect to this clonotype: An end of the junction does not agree with germline; a read error may underlie this. The V call is TRBV6-2 or TRBV6-3, the J call TRBJ1-6; D is perhaps TRBD1 (5 bases). This CDR3 region has 12 residues. Germline V CDR1 and CDR2: MNHEY, SVGEGT. The DNA of the CDR3 is TGTGCCAGCAGTTCCGGGACGTCAGCCCTCCGCTTT. This codes for CASSSGTSALRF.

This clonotype appeared many times. The chain couples TRBV4-3 to TRBJ2-7; 8 nucleotides agree with TRBD2. The V gene end was trimmed by 0 bases and the J gene end by 2 bases; junction bases not matched to a gene: 9. This CDR3 has 17 amino acids. In germline, CDR1 is LGHNA, CDR2 YSLEER. CDR3 in DNA: TGCGCCAGCAGCCAAGACTACCGTAGCGGGACGGCCTACGAGCAGTACTTC. Translated, it gives CASSQDYRSGTAYEQYF.

This clonotype was detected a few times. The chain has TRBV28 and TRBJ2-7; D is unresolved. CDR3 size: 14 residues. CDR1 is MDHEN and CDR2 is SYDVKM in the germline V gene. V lost 6 bases, J lost 6 bases, and 18 bases lay in between. The CDR3 DNA reads TGTGCCAGCAGAGGCCCGTACGATACGGGCGAGCAGTACTTC. Its protein product is CASRGPYDTGEQYF.

This clonotype occurred many times. The genes are TRBV6-6 and TRBJ2-1; D not resolved. The CDR3 consists of 14 residues. V shed 2 bases and J shed 0 bases, with 5 bases lying between them. CDR1 MNHNY and CDR2 SVGAGI come from the germline V gene (reference sequence). The CDR3 sequence is CASSYSSSYNEQFF. CDR3 nucleotide sequence: TGTGCCAGCAGTTACAGTAGCTCCTACAATGAGCAGTTCTTC.

With regard to this clonotype: Possible read error: a much larger clone is one base away. This rearrangement joins TRBV7-6 to TRBJ1-5; TRBD1 agrees at 7 bases. The CDR3 totals 15 residues. Germline CDR1 reads SGHVS; CDR2 reads FNYEAQ. The CDR3 nucleotides read TGTGCCAGCGGCTTAGACAGGGCGGGCAATCAGCCCCAGCATTTT. This encodes CASGLDRAGNQPQHF.

The sample holds a few counts of this clonotype. V and J are TRBV7-9 and TRBJ2-2, with 7 bases matching TRBD2. The CDR3 consists of 15 residues. V lost 3 bases, J lost 1 base, and 2 bases stayed unmatched. The germline V gene has CDR1 SEHNR and CDR2 FQNEAQ (reference sequence). CDR3 sequence reads: CASSFGGGNTGELFF. As DNA, the CDR3 is TGTGCCAGCAGCTTCGGCGGGGGGAACACCGGGGAGCTGTTTTTT.

This clonotype appeared many times. The J gene is TRBJ2-7, the V gene TRBV4-3; D may be TRBD2 (6 bases). Germline V gene data show CDR1 as LGHNA and CDR2 as YSLEER. The length of the CDR3 is 15 residues. The V and J ends lost 0 bases and 1 base respectively, with 10 bases between them. The CDR3 coding sequence is TGCGCCAGCAGCCAAGAGCGGGACGGGTCCTACGAGCAGTACTTC. Residues: CASSQERDGSYEQYF.

The chain combines TRBV10-3 with TRBJ2-3; 13 nucleotides agree with TRBD2. The CDR3 is 19 amino acids. Germline trimming cut 4 bases from V and 0 bases from J; bases unmatched to any gene: 10. The germline CDR1 and CDR2 sequences are ENHRY and SYGVKD. CDR3 in amino acids: CAISASRLAGGTSTDTQYF. The CDR3 coding sequence is TGTGCCATCAGTGCTTCGAGACTAGCGGGGGGAACTAGCACAGATACGCAGTATTTT.

In its sample, this clonotype was seen many times. V and J are TRBV5-1 and TRBJ1-6; D gene ambiguous. This CDR3 is built from 15 residues. Germline V gene lookup returns CDR1 SGHRS and CDR2 YFSETQ. V was shortened by 0 bases and J by 0 bases, with 4 bases between the two germline ends. CDR3 region: CASSLGSSYNSPLHF. The CDR3, as DNA: TGCGCCAGCAGCTTGGGAAGCTCCTATAATTCACCCCTCCACTTT. Full variable domain (rest looked up from reference TRBV5-1 and TRBJ1-6): KAGVTQTPRYLIKTRGQQVTLSCSPISGHRSVSWYQQTPGQGLQFLFEYFSETQRNKGNFPGRFSGRQFSNSRSEMNVSTLELGDSALYLCASSLGSSYNSPLHFGNGTRLTVT.

This clonotype came up once. V usage is TRBV30 and J usage is TRBJ2-6; TRBD1 or TRBD2 may be the D gene (5 bases each). Trimming took off 0 bases at V and 0 bases at J, with 15 bases between the two ends. The length of the CDR3 is 18 residues. The V gene's germline CDR1 is GTSNPN and CDR2 SVGIG (reference sequence). CDR3 nucleotide sequence: TGTGCCTGGAGTGTAGAGGGGTATCGGCACTCTGGGGCCAACGTCCTGACTTTC. It translates to CAWSVEGYRHSGANVLTF.

This clonotype was picked up many times. The V gene is TRBV10-3, the J gene TRBJ2-7, with 10 bases aligning to TRBD1. The V gene's germline CDR1 is ENHRY and CDR2 SYGVKD. V was pared by 4 bases and J by 0 bases, with 0 bases of the junction left unmatched. This CDR3 is built from 14 residues. In nucleotides, the CDR3 is TGTGCCATCAGTGGGACAGGGGGCTCCTACGAGCAGTACTTC. Translation gives CAISGTGGSYEQYF.

For this clonotype: A much bigger clone sits one base away, suggesting this may be a read error. This rearrangement joins TRBV7-2 to TRBJ1-2, with TRBD1 matching 7 bases. In germline, CDR1 is SGHTA, CDR2 FQGNSA. The length of the CDR3 is 14 residues. The DNA of the CDR3 is TGTGCCAGCGGGGGACAGCTCTTTTTCTATGGCTACGCCTTC. Protein product: CASGGQLFFYGYAF.

A note on this clonotype: A junction boundary mismatches the germline segment, possibly from a read error. The rearrangement uses TRBV30 and TRBJ2-1; TRBD2 matches at 10 bases. This CDR3 has 15 amino acids. Germline V gene sequence: CDR1 GTSNPN, CDR2 SVGIG (reference sequence). CDR3 protein: CVWSILAGRRNEQFF. Here the CDR3 DNA reads TGTGTCTGGAGTATACTAGCGGGAAGACGCAATGAGCAGTTCTTC.

This clonotype was counted only a few times. The V gene is TRBV4-3, the J gene TRBJ1-2; 7 nucleotides line up with TRBD1. Trimming removed 2 bases from V and 2 bases from J; junction bases left unmatched: 17. Germline V lookup: CDR1 LGHNA, CDR2 YSLEER. The CDR3 loop spans 19 amino acids. CDR3 region: CASSQYMVLGTEENYGYTF. For the CDR3, the DNA is TGCGCCAGCAGCCAATACATGGTCTTGGGGACAGAAGAAAACTATGGCTACACCTTC.